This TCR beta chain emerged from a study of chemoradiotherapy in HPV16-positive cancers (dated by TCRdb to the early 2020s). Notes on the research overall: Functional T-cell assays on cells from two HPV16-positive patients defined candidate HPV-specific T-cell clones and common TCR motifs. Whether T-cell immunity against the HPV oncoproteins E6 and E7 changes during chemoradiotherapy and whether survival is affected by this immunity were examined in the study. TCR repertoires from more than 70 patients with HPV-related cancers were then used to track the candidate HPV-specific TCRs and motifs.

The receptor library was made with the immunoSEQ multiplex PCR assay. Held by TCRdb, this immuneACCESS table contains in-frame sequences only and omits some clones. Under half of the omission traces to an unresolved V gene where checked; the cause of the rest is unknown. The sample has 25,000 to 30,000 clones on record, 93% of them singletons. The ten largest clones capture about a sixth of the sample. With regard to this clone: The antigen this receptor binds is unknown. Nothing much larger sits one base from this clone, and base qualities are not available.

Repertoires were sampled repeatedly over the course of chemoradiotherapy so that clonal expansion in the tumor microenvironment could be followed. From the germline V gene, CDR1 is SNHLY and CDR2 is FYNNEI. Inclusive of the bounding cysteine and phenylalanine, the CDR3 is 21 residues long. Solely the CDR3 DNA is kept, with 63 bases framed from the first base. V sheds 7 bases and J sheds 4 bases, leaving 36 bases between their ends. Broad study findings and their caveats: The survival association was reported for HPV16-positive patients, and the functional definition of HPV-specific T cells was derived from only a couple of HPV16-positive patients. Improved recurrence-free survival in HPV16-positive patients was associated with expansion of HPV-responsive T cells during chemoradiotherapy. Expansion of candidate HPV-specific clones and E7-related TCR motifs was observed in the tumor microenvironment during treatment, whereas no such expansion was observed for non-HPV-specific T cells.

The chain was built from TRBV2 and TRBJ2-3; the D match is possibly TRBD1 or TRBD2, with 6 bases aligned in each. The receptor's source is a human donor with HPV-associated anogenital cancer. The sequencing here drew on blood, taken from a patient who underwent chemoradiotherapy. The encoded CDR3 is CASIHVAGRSRRGIGADTQYF. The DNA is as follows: TGTGCCAGCATCCACGTAGCAGGTCGATCCAGGAGGGGGATAGGCGCAGATACGCAGTATTTT.